This T cell receptor (beta chain) was identified in a study of metastatic and nonmetastatic thyroid tumors. Study background: Comparison of repertoires was carried out across blood and tumor or nodule tissue from malignant and benign thyroid patients.

This clone has only a few counts. What it recognizes is unknown. Study-wide findings and caveats: It was reportedly found that TCR beta diversity was significantly higher in malignant thyroid tumors than in benign nodules, a difference seen in both blood and tumor samples.

All patients were treatment-naive before thyroid surgery. In the original processing: Differences in CDR3 between clinicopathological groups were drawn on to build a classifier intended to discriminate distant-metastatic papillary thyroid cancer patients. TCRdb reanalyzed the PCR reads via MiXCR. In this record, the V and J calls reflect TCRdb's handling and not the investigators' own analysis. The sample lists 20,000 to 25,000 clones; approximately 22% were seen once. The sequenced material came from tumor tissue. The sequence came from a female donor with papillary thyroid cancer or a benign thyroid nodule (not recorded which). Some clones in this sample may be carry-over from other donors' samples.

The CDR3 DNA is TGTGCCAGCAGCTCCGAACAGGGTCTAAGTGGAAACACCATATATTTT. The encoded protein is CASSSEQGLSGNTIYF. V usage is TRBV7-6 and J usage is TRBJ1-3; tentative D call: TRBD1 (6 bases). The CDR3 has 16 residues. Germline CDR1 reads SGHVS; CDR2 reads FNYEAQ. V was cut by 4 bases and J by 3 bases, with 16 bases left in between.